These 14 T cell receptor beta chains were all obtained from the same sample, sequenced in a study of blood T cell repertoires in COVID-19. Clones were read by immunoSEQ multiplex PCR, and TCRdb kept only the in-frame ones, dropping some. There are 45,000 to 55,000 clones in the sample; roughly 84% occur only once, and 4% to 5.5% lies in the top ten. Material for sequencing was peripheral blood. The receptors were sampled from a man aged 50 to 59 with active COVID-19.

The rearrangement links TRBV27 to TRBJ2-7; D possibly corresponds to TRBD1 (6 bases). The germline V gene has CDR1 MNHEY and CDR2 SMNVEV (reference sequence). The CDR3 length is 15 residues. With 2 bases removed from V and 1 base from J, the gap between germline ends came to 12 bases. The CDR3: CASSLGAGASYEQYF. For the CDR3, the DNA is TGTGCCAGCAGTTTAGGAGCAGGGGCATCCTACGAGCAGTACTTC.

The chain has TRBV20-1 and TRBJ2-1, with D unresolved. CDR3 length equals 10 residues. Trimming cost V 3 bases and J 9 bases, with 6 bases left between them. Germline V CDR1 and CDR2: DFQATT, SNEGSKA (reference sequence). CDR3 residues: CSASLVEQFF. In nucleotides, the CDR3 is TGCAGTGCTAGTCTTGTTGAGCAGTTCTTC.

The genes are TRBV19 and TRBJ1-5, with unresolved D. The germline V gene has CDR1 LNHDA and CDR2 SQIVND (reference sequence). The V end was cut by 1 base, the J end by 5 bases, with 9 bases between. This CDR3 is built from 14 residues. The CDR3 nucleotides are TGTGCCAGTAGTATAGTTGCCGCAGATCAGCCCCAGCATTTT. Its translation is CASSIVAADQPQHF. Complete variable domain (other parts from reference TRBV19 and TRBJ1-5): DGGITQSPKYLFRKEGQNVTLSCEQNLNHDAMYWYRQDPGQGLRLIYYSQIVNDFQKGDIAEGYSVSREKKESFPLTVTSAQKNPTAFYLCASSIVAADQPQHFGDGTRLSIL.

The V call is TRBV13, the J call TRBJ2-3, with TRBD2 identical over 7 bases. V lost 3 bases and J lost 2; bases outside the gene matches: 5. This CDR3 has 15 amino acids. Germline lookup yields CDR1 PRHDT and CDR2 FYEKMQ (reference sequence). The CDR3 DNA sequence: TGTGCCAGCAGCTTGTGGGGGGGACCCACAGATACGCAGTATTTT. As protein: CASSLWGGPTDTQYF.

This sequence joins TRBV15 and TRBJ1-2; no clear D gene. CDR1 is LNHNV, CDR2 YYDKDF, per germline (reference sequence). The CDR3 has 14 residues. Trimming took 0 bases from V and 8 from J, leaving 13 bases between them. The CDR3 is CATSRDRGPWGYTF. The DNA for the CDR3 is TGTGCCACCAGCAGAGATCGAGGGCCTTGGGGCTACACCTTC. Variable domain in full (rest from reference TRBV15 and TRBJ1-2): DAMVIQNPRYQVTQFGKPVTLSCSQTLNHNVMYWYQQKSSQAPKLLFHYYDKDFNNEADTPDNFQSRRPNTSFCFLDIRSPGLGDTAMYLCATSRDRGPWGYTFGSGTRLTVV.

The gene calls are TRBV6-5 and TRBJ2-1, with 11 nucleotides matching TRBD2. Germline V gives CDR1 MNHEY, CDR2 SVGAGI. Unmatched junction bases numbered 3, after V lost 4 bases and J lost 4 bases. The CDR3 consists of 15 residues. The CDR3 coding sequence is TGTGCCAGCAGTTTAGCGGGGGGGCCATACAATGAGCAGTTCTTC. It specifies CASSLAGGPYNEQFF.

V usage is TRBV6-2 or TRBV6-3 and J usage is TRBJ2-7, with TRBD1 matching 8 bases. The CDR3 covers 17 residues. Germline assignment: CDR1 MNHEY and CDR2 SVGEGT. The trim removed 2 bases at V and 0 bases at J, leaving 9 bases unmatched. The CDR3: CASSYPTTGVYSYEQYF. The CDR3 region has the DNA TGTGCCAGCAGTTACCCTACGACAGGGGTTTACTCCTACGAGCAGTACTTC.

The chain couples TRBV7-9 to TRBJ1-1; possibly TRBD1 for D (6 bases). The CDR3 totals 16 residues. V shed 1 base and J shed 5 bases, with 17 bases lying between them. From germline, CDR1 is SEHNR and CDR2 FQNEAQ (reference sequence). The CDR3, as DNA: TGTGCCAGCAGCTTAGTGGCAGGGGCTCTTTTGACTGAAGCTTTCTTT. Its protein is CASSLVAGALLTEAFF.

The chain links TRBV2 to TRBJ2-1, with TRBD2 matching 13 bases. CDR1 is SNHLY and CDR2 is FYNNEI in the germline V gene. The trim removed 8 bases at V and 6 bases at J, leaving 4 bases unmatched. The CDR3 loop spans 14 amino acids. Written as DNA, the CDR3 is TGTGCCAGCGATCGGACTAGCGGGGGCAATGAGCAGTTCTTC. Translated, it gives CASDRTSGGNEQFF.

The DNA for the CDR3 is TGTGCCATCAGCCCTAACCGGGACAGGGTTAATTCACCCCTCCACTTT. Its translation is CAISPNRDRVNSPLHF. The chain has TRBV10-3 and TRBJ1-6, with 9 bases matching TRBD1. The junction had 9 bases not matched to a gene; V was cut back by 6 bases and J by 6 bases. The CDR3 consists of 16 residues. The germline V gene has CDR1 ENHRY and CDR2 SYGVKD.

The rearrangement links TRBV29-1 to TRBJ1-1; 7 nucleotides align to TRBD1. The CDR3 runs 14 residues. Germline V CDR1 and CDR2: SQVTM, ANQGSEA. V shed 7 bases, J shed 1 base, and the junction held 9 bases outside the gene matches. In DNA, the CDR3 is TGCAGCGCTACTAAGGGGACAGAGAACACTGAAGCTTTCTTT. Its translation is CSATKGTENTEAFF.

This clone occurred a few times. This chain connects TRBV28 to TRBJ2-7, with 8 bases identical to TRBD2. CDR3 length: 14 residues. The junction had 3 bases not matched to a gene; V was cut back by 2 bases and J by 3 bases. CDR1 and CDR2 (germline): MDHEN, SYDVKM. The CDR3 DNA reads as TGTGCCAGCAGTTTAGGTACTAGCGGCTACGAGCAGTACTTC. Translated, it gives CASSLGTSGYEQYF. The full variable domain, completed using reference TRBV28 and TRBJ2-7, is DVKVTQSSRYLVKRTGEKVFLECVQDMDHENMFWYRQDPGLGLRLIYFSYDVKMKEKGDIPEGYSVSREKKERFSLILESASTNQTSMYLCASSLGTSGYEQYFGPGTRLTVT.

The chain employs TRBV5-1 and TRBJ2-5, with D possibly matching TRBD1 (6 bases). The CDR3 has 15 residues. CDR1 is SGHRS, CDR2 YFSETQ, per germline. Trimming pared 0 bases from V and 3 bases from J, leaving 12 bases between. The CDR3 is CASSLASYREETQYF. The CDR3 DNA follows: TGCGCCAGCAGCTTGGCCTCTTACAGGGAAGAGACCCAGTACTTC.

The chain uses TRBV5-1 and TRBJ2-5; TRBD2 agrees at 7 bases. The CDR3 covers 14 residues. The germline V gene encodes CDR1 SGHRS and CDR2 YFSETQ. V trimming: 4 bases; J trimming: 5 bases; junction bases outside the gene matches: 8. The CDR3 region is CASSRGGTEETQYF. The CDR3 nucleotides read TGCGCCAGCAGCCGGGGAGGGACGGAGGAGACCCAGTACTTC. Based on the CDR3 plus reference TRBV5-1 and TRBJ2-5, the full variable domain is KAGVTQTPRYLIKTRGQQVTLSCSPISGHRSVSWYQQTPGQGLQFLFEYFSETQRNKGNFPGRFSGRQFSNSRSEMNVSTLELGDSALYLCASSRGGTEETQYFGPGTRLLVL.